The sequence of this TCR beta chain was determined in a study of shared clonotypes between healthy human individuals. Template for every sorted-subset replicate PCR totaled approximately 0.2 ug DNA, tens of thousands of T cell genomes. Data came from immunoSEQ multiplex PCR; TCRdb stores just in-frame clones and leaves some out. The sample yields about 1 million clones, 70% to 80% seen once. V gave up 3 bases and J gave up 9 bases; unmatched junction bases: 6. Germline CDR1 GTSNPN, CDR2 SVGIG (reference sequence). This CDR3 region has 13 residues. The source is a man aged 18 to 30 in good health. The sequencing sample was made of memory CD4+ T cells sorted from blood. Subset defined: CD45RA-negative fraction. V and J are TRBV30 and TRBJ2-1, with TRBD2 matching 9 bases. The CDR3 DNA sequence: TGTGCCTGGAGACATAGCGGGAGAGCTGAGCAGTTCTTC. Translating it yields CAWRHSGRAEQFF.